What follows is one T cell receptor (beta chain) and its context. What it binds is unknown. CDR3 length: 16 residues. The junction had 5 bases not matched to a gene; V was cut back by 2 bases and J by 4 bases. Germline CDR1 LNHNV, CDR2 YYDKDF (reference sequence). This entry belongs to a study of shared clonotypes between healthy human individuals. Overall study results and limits: Sequencing depth was a factor that was expected to affect clonotype sharing among donors.

Deep-level running was used for the assay. Each PCR replicate run on unsorted PBMC took in 250 to 300 ng DNA, tens of thousands of T cell genomes. The protocol was immunoSEQ multiplex PCR, while the TCRdb copy is restricted to in-frame clones and leaves out a portion. The sample records some 450,000 clones, more than 70% being singletons. Genomic DNA came from about 90 million PBMCs in unsorted samples. Sequenced input: PBMCs. The V gene is TRBV15, the J gene TRBJ2-2; 9 bases are a match to TRBD2. The sequence derives from a woman in her thirties or forties in good health. Some clones in this sample may be carry-over from other donors' samples. CDR3 nucleotides: TGTGCCACCAGCAGACATCTAGCGGGATCCACCGGGGAGCTGTTTTTT. It yields the protein CATSRHLAGSTGELFF.